This passage covers 26 T cell receptor beta chains from one sample sequenced in a study of shared clonotypes between healthy human individuals. Generated by immunoSEQ multiplex PCR, the TCRdb table keeps only in-frame clones and is missing some. Of more than 400,000 clones in the sample, about 84% were seen once. The sequenced sample was PBMCs. The receptors here all came from a woman in her 40s in good health. Some clones in this sample may be carry-over from other donors' samples.

This clone was detected ten times or more. The same CDR3 arises from other DNA sequences in this sample as well. J is TRBJ2-3 and V is TRBV5-6; 7 nucleotides line up with TRBD2. V was pared by 6 bases and J by 3 bases, with 7 bases of the junction left unmatched. Looked up from germline, CDR1 is SGHDT and CDR2 is YYEEEE. CDR3 length: 14 amino acids. The CDR3 DNA reads TGTGCCAGCACCAACCCCGGGGGGACAGATACGCAGTATTTT. Encoded protein: CASTNPGGTDTQYF.

The chain links TRBV28 to TRBJ2-3; TRBD2 aligns across 7 bases. This CDR3 has 15 residues. Germline V CDR1 and CDR2: MDHEN, SYDVKM. The junction had 7 bases not matched to a gene; V was cut back by 4 bases and J by 3 bases. The CDR3 DNA reads TGTGCCAGCAGTTCACCTAGCGGTCCAACAGATACGCAGTATTTT. This sequence encodes CASSSPSGPTDTQYF. The full variable domain, completed using reference TRBV28 and TRBJ2-3, is DVKVTQSSRYLVKRTGEKVFLECVQDMDHENMFWYRQDPGLGLRLIYFSYDVKMKEKGDIPEGYSVSREKKERFSLILESASTNQTSMYLCASSSPSGPTDTQYFGPGTRLTVL.

To note about this clone: Only one base separates this from a far larger clonotype, so it likely reflects a read error. The DNA of the CDR3 is TGCAGCGTCGGGGGCGGCCTGGCTGAAGCTTTCTTT. Its translation is CSVGGGLAEAFF. The chain links TRBV29-1 to TRBJ1-1, with D perhaps matching TRBD1 (6 bases). Trimming took 6 bases from V and 6 from J, leaving 14 bases between them. The germline V gene encodes CDR1 SQVTM and CDR2 ANQGSEA. CDR3 length: 12 residues.

This chain connects TRBV7-8 to TRBJ2-7; D gene ambiguous. The CDR3 contains 14 residues. V was shortened by 1 base and J by 3 bases, with 10 bases between the two germline ends. In germline, CDR1 is SGHVS, CDR2 FQNEAQ. In DNA form, the CDR3 reads TGTGCCAGCAGCTTAGACGTACGGCGCTACGAGCAGTACTTC. This codes for CASSLDVRRYEQYF.

The chain is built from TRBV6-1 and TRBJ2-7; TRBD2 aligns across 10 bases. Germline V gives CDR1 MNHNS, CDR2 SASEGT. The CDR3 loop spans 16 amino acids. V lost 4 bases and J lost 3; bases outside the gene matches: 9. The CDR3 is CASSALLAGFVYEQYF. The CDR3 nucleotides read TGTGCCAGCAGTGCGTTACTAGCGGGATTCGTCTACGAGCAGTACTTC.

The rearrangement joins TRBV28 to TRBJ2-3; 9 nucleotides agree with TRBD2. The CDR3 has 17 amino acids. The germline gives CDR1 MDHEN, CDR2 SYDVKM. V dropped 6 bases and J dropped 1; count of bases not matched to a gene: 11. CDR3 protein: CASSPPLAGTGTDTQYF. The CDR3 DNA reads TGTGCCAGCAGCCCCCCTCTAGCGGGAACTGGCACAGATACGCAGTATTTT.

This clone appeared once. The chain recombines TRBV7-2 with TRBJ2-1; 7 bases map to TRBD2. Losses at the gene ends were 1 base for V and 5 bases for J; bases not matched to a gene: 5. CDR3 length equals 15 residues. Per the germline V gene, CDR1 is SGHTA and CDR2 is FQGNSA. This chain's CDR3 is CASSLDGGGNNEQFF. The CDR3 DNA follows: TGTGCCAGCAGCTTAGATGGCGGGGGAAACAATGAGCAGTTCTTC.

Worth noting for this clone: A read error is the likely source, as a far larger clone sits one nucleotide away. The same CDR3 arises from other DNA sequences in this sample as well. The chain joins TRBV5-1 to TRBJ2-2; 10 bases agree with TRBD1. Germline lookup yields CDR1 SGHRS and CDR2 YFSETQ. The CDR3 is 17 residues long. Here the CDR3 reads CASSLGDRGRATGELFF. In DNA, the CDR3 is TGCGCCAGCAGCTTGGGGGACAGGGGCCGCGCAACCGGGGAGCTGTTTTTC.

The gene calls are TRBV19 and TRBJ1-2; D is perhaps TRBD1 (5 bases). Germline assignment: CDR1 LNHDA and CDR2 SQIVND (reference sequence). Trimming removed 2 bases at V and 2 bases at J, with 9 bases between. This CDR3 is 14 amino acids long. The CDR3 region is CASSIRQGNYGYTF. The CDR3 DNA is TGTGCCAGTAGTATAAGGCAGGGAAACTATGGCTACACCTTC.

The genes are TRBV5-4 and TRBJ2-7; 8 nucleotides agree with TRBD2. Trimming removed 6 bases from V and 3 bases from J; junction bases left unmatched: 8. The germline gives CDR1 SGHNT, CDR2 YYREEE (reference sequence). The CDR3 has 14 amino acids. Written as DNA, the CDR3 is TGTGCCAGCAACTCGGGACTAGGCAACTACGAGCAGTACTTC. Its translation: CASNSGLGNYEQYF.

Details on this clone: A far larger clone is one nucleotide away, so this likely arose from a read error. The sample holds other DNA sequences that translate to the same CDR3. The genes are TRBV25-1 and TRBJ2-5; 9 nucleotides align to TRBD1. The J call may be mistaken, given a closer DNA end match to TRBJ2-7. Germline V gives CDR1 MGHDK, CDR2 SYGVNS. The CDR3 is made up of 18 amino acids. The CDR3 protein is CASSDLPPGQGLPYEQYF. DNA of the CDR3: TGTGCCAGCAGTGACCTACCCCCGGGACAGGGTTTGCCCTACGAGCAGTACTTC.

The chain employs TRBV9 and TRBJ1-4; 8 bases align to TRBD1. The trim removed 4 bases at V and 5 bases at J, leaving 7 bases unmatched. CDR3 size: 15 residues. Germline CDR1 reads SGDLS; CDR2 reads YYNGEE. CDR3 nucleotides: TGTGCCAGCAGCCGACAGGGGAAGGGGAATGAAAAACTGTTTTTT. It codes for CASSRQGKGNEKLFF.

Points on this clone: A far bigger clonotype differs at one base, so this is likely a read error. The chain joins TRBV7-3 to TRBJ2-7, with TRBD2 identical over 9 bases. CDR1 SGHTA and CDR2 FQGTGA come from the germline V gene. J gave up 3 bases and V 0 bases, and 0 bases lay outside the gene matches. This CDR3 spans 14 amino acids. CDR3 residues: CASSLTSGSYEQYF. The CDR3, as DNA: TGTGCCAGCAGCTTAACTAGCGGGAGCTACGAGCAGTACTTC.

The chain carries TRBV5-4 and TRBJ2-2; D unclear. V shed 0 bases and J shed 4 bases, with 4 bases lying between them. Germline V gene lookup returns CDR1 SGHNT and CDR2 YYREEE (reference sequence). This CDR3 contains 13 residues. The CDR3 nucleotides read TGTGCCAGCAGCTTGGGCCGCACCGGGGAGCTGTTTTTT. This translates into CASSLGRTGELFF.

Only one count was recorded for this clone. This chain connects TRBV7-8 to TRBJ2-7; D is unclear. With 2 bases removed from V and 0 bases from J, the gap between germline ends came to 8 bases. The CDR3 runs 14 residues. Germline assignment: CDR1 SGHVS and CDR2 FQNEAQ. The CDR3 coding sequence is TGTGCCAGCAGCTTACCCCAGGTCTCCTACGAGCAGTACTTC. Amino acid sequence: CASSLPQVSYEQYF.

This clone was picked up one time. The gene calls are TRBV4-3 and TRBJ2-1, with 9 bases matching TRBD2. The CDR3 consists of 17 residues. V shed 0 bases and J 7 bases; nucleotides not matched to a gene: 10. Germline values: CDR1 LGHNA, CDR2 YSLEER. CDR3: CASSQDLVTSGKNEQFF. As DNA, the CDR3 is TGCGCCAGCAGCCAAGATCTAGTGACTAGCGGCAAAAATGAGCAGTTCTTC.

The chain carries TRBV28 and TRBJ2-5; 7 bases are shared with TRBD2. J gave up 3 bases and V 8 bases, and 6 bases lay outside the gene matches. The CDR3 consists of 13 residues. In germline, CDR1 is MDHEN, CDR2 SYDVKM. The DNA of the CDR3 is TGTGCCAGCGGACGGGAGGCTAAAGAGACCCAGTACTTC. It is translated as CASGREAKETQYF.

This chain joins TRBV6-1 and TRBJ1-4; D not resolved. Germline V gene data show CDR1 as MNHNS and CDR2 as SASEGT. The CDR3 covers 15 residues. The ends were cut back, 8 bases at V and 2 bases at J, with 15 bases in the middle. CDR3 protein: CASLGPPGTNEKLFF. For the CDR3, the DNA is TGTGCCAGCCTAGGACCCCCTGGTACTAATGAAAAACTGTTTTTT.

The chain is built from TRBV7-8 and TRBJ2-5; D is possibly TRBD2 (5 bases). Germline V gene data show CDR1 as SGHVS and CDR2 as FQNEAQ. V shed 9 bases and J shed 0 bases, with 11 bases lying between them. The CDR3 spans 13 residues. Here the CDR3 reads CASCPGYQETQYF. The CDR3, as DNA: TGTGCCAGTTGTCCGGGGTACCAAGAGACCCAGTACTTC.

The chain carries TRBV5-1 and TRBJ1-4, with D unclear. Germline lookup yields CDR1 SGHRS and CDR2 YFSETQ. Trimming removed 2 bases from V and 6 bases from J, with 14 bases in between. The CDR3 extends over 15 amino acids. This chain's CDR3 is CASSLMGMEDEKLFF. The CDR3 coding sequence is TGCGCCAGCAGCTTAATGGGGATGGAGGATGAAAAACTGTTTTTT. The whole variable domain, remainder taken from reference TRBV5-1 and TRBJ1-4, is KAGVTQTPRYLIKTRGQQVTLSCSPISGHRSVSWYQQTPGQGLQFLFEYFSETQRNKGNFPGRFSGRQFSNSRSEMNVSTLELGDSALYLCASSLMGMEDEKLFFGSGTQLSVL.

This clone was seen a single time. The chain is built from TRBV7-2 and TRBJ2-2; perhaps TRBD2 as D (5 bases). Germline V lookup: CDR1 SGHTA, CDR2 FQGNSA. Trimming shortened V by 5 bases and J by 6 bases, and 13 bases separated the two germline ends. The CDR3 loop spans 14 amino acids. DNA of the CDR3: TGTGCCAGCAGCCCCCGGCGGGCCCCCGGGGAGCTGTTTTTT. Translated: CASSPRRAPGELFF.

This clone came up a few times. The rearrangement links TRBV20-1 to TRBJ1-2, with D unclear. Looked up from germline, CDR1 is DFQATT and CDR2 is SNEGSKA (reference sequence). Deletions cut 5 bases from V and 8 bases from J, with 9 bases between. This CDR3 region has 10 residues. The CDR3 DNA reads TGCAGTGCTCACGGGGAGGGCTACACCTTC. It encodes CSAHGEGYTF.

This sequence joins TRBV28 and TRBJ2-3, with a weak D call TRBD1 (6 bases). The germline V gene has CDR1 MDHEN and CDR2 SYDVKM. The V end was cut by 6 bases, the J end by 2 bases, with 15 bases between. The CDR3 has 15 residues. The CDR3 spells CASRPPTGNTDTQYF. The CDR3 region has the DNA TGTGCCAGCAGGCCACCAACAGGGAACACAGATACGCAGTATTTT.

The V gene is TRBV6-1, the J gene TRBJ1-1; no clear D. The germline CDR1 and CDR2 sequences are MNHNS and SASEGT. V dropped 6 bases and J dropped 2 bases, with 10 bases sitting between them. CDR3 length equals 13 residues. The CDR3 is CASSGLFNTEAFF. DNA for the CDR3: TGTGCCAGCAGCGGACTGTTTAACACTGAAGCTTTCTTT.

In regard to this clone: A far larger clone is off by one base, so a read error is likely. V and J are TRBV9 and TRBJ1-2; tentative D call: TRBD1 (5 bases). V was shortened by 4 bases and J by 12 bases, with 22 bases between the two germline ends. Germline CDR1 SGDLS, CDR2 YYNGEE. CDR3 length equals 14 residues. The chain's CDR3 is CASSPPGQAIGNTF. CDR3 bases: TGTGCCAGCAGCCCCCCGGGGCAGGCCATAGGCAACACCTTC.

As for this clone: This may come from a read error, since a much larger clone is one base off. The V call is TRBV30, the J call TRBJ1-2; D gene uncertain. The germline CDR1 and CDR2 sequences are GTSNPN and SVGIG (reference sequence). The V end was cut by 4 bases, the J end by 8 bases, with 20 bases between. The CDR3 totals 14 residues. The CDR3 reads CAWNGKCGVGGYTF. DNA for the CDR3: TGTGCCTGGAACGGCAAATGTGGCGTAGGGGGCTACACCTTC. Looking up the rest from reference TRBV30 and TRBJ1-2 gives the full variable domain: SQTIHQWPATLVQPVGSPLSLECTVEGTSNPNLYWYRQAAGRGLQLLFYSVGIGQISSEVPQNLSASRPQDRQFILSSKKLLLSDSGFYLCAWNGKCGVGGYTFGSGTRLTVV.